This T cell receptor beta chain was identified during a study of cytomegalovirus exposure and HLA in healthy donors (dated by TCRdb to about 2017). General notes on the study: In an earlier analysis of roughly 500 of the donors, about 270 Gb of sequence data and some 120 million unique TCR beta sequences from roughly 200 million T cells were reported. A later analysis re-examined previously published TCR beta repertoires from more than 600 donors and added high-resolution HLA genotyping to investigate patterns of TCR occurrence. The study combined high-throughput TCR immunosequencing, statistical association of individual TCRs with disease status, and machine learning to predict cytomegalovirus infection status. Every repertoire in the discovery cohort had been generated on one and the same sequencing platform. An earlier analysis of around 580 of the donors used high-throughput TCR beta sequencing to judge whether each TCR beta V gene segment behaved as functional or pseudogenic. HLA typing covered class I and class II loci at four-digit resolution. Among about 410 genotyped donors of the cohort, an average of around 220,000 unique TCR beta nucleotide sequences was sequenced per donor, of which roughly 17% were non-productive. Genome-wide SNP genotypes for about 55% of the 666 donors were used in a later genetic analysis, which treated that subset as a discovery cohort. Roughly 5 DR-DQ haplotypes were handled as single units for association and clustering, since linkage in the cohort was strong. Along with the approximately 600-subject first cohort, a separate validation cohort of more than 90 different subjects was used. An early release that covered about 600 HLA-typed donors contained approximately 300 gigabases of sequencing data and 70 million to 100 million unique TCR sequences. Donor age, sex, ethnicity and CMV serostatus were collected together with the repertoire data. In the later analysis, no new phenotypic data were used to find candidate immune exposures; instead, reliance was placed on TCR beta sequences and their occurrence across donors. Typing coverage differed by locus: A, B, C, DRB1 and DQB1 were typed in about 629-640 donors, DQA1 in about 510, DPA1 in 600 to 610, and DPB1 in approximately 450. Among the roughly 380 genotyped donors, around 79% belonged to the genetic ancestry cluster associated with self-reported Caucasian donors. The study aimed to test whether signatures of past pathogen exposure could be identified by cataloging public T cell receptors. The study profiled the T cell repertoires of some 610 subjects by immunosequencing and related them to cytomegalovirus serostatus.

Sequences MGHRA (CDR1) and YSYEKL (CDR2) are obtained from the germline V gene. The CDR3 sequence holds 14 residues, the cysteine and phenylalanine included. CDR3 DNA only is kept here, 42 bases in frame from base 1. Relative to germline, V is missing 3 bases and J is missing 5 bases, with 7 bases of the junction outside any gene match. The library came from the immunoSEQ multiplex PCR assay. For the multiplex PCR, a mixture combining 60 forward primers for TCR Vbeta segments and 13 reverse primers for TCR Jbeta segments was used. A multiplex PCR assay on genomic DNA amplified the CDR3 region of rearranged TCR beta genes. The amplified TCR beta libraries were sequenced on the Illumina HiSeq System as 87-base-pair reads. In the original analysis: A later analysis tallied 75 million to 85 million unique TCR beta chains across the 660 or so repertoires, and approximately 11 million of those chains were shared by two or more donors. A nearest-neighbor algorithm error-corrected the raw reads and collapsed the reads into unique sequences, merging closely related sequences to remove PCR and sequencing errors. To assign V, D and J gene segments, CDR3 sequences were aligned to IMGT reference sequences. For a sequence to be retained, at least a six-nucleotide match to both a V gene segment and a J gene segment was required. Rearrangements were classified as productive when the CDR3 lacked stop codons and remained in frame with V and J, and all other rearrangements were classified as non-productive. Following IMGT convention, CDR3 was defined as the stretch from the second conserved V-encoded cysteine up to the conserved J-encoded phenylalanine. In an earlier analysis of some 550 of the donors, sequences lacking an unambiguous match to a single V gene segment were excluded. An earlier analysis of just under 600 of the donors called V segments functional above 56.7% productive rearrangements and segregating when the between-donor standard deviation exceeded 5%. To diagnose cytomegalovirus status from the catalog of TCR beta chain sequences, a statistical classification framework was built. A later analysis assigned V and J genes by comparing TCR nucleotide sequences with IMGT/GENE-DB human TR gene sequences. Using the TCRdist pipeline, a later analysis assigned CDR3 sequences along with most-parsimonious VDJ recombination scenarios. In a later analysis, each TCR beta chain was defined by its CDR3 amino acid sequence together with its V-gene family, and reads lacking a unique V-gene family were excluded. In a later analysis, a few hundred highly shared, low-generation-probability nucleotide sequences were removed to address suspected cross-contamination and a sequencing artifact. A later analysis calculated a clonal expansion index for each public chain from normalized within-repertoire ranks of inferred template counts. In a later analysis, generation probabilities were computed with a VDJ recombination model fitted to out-of-frame rearrangements, and the resulting probabilities were checked against IGoR. In a later analysis, hypergeometric tests were used to score TCR-TCR, TCR-HLA and TCR-CMV co-occurrence, with a repertoire-size bias correction applied to TCR pairs. A later analysis estimated false discovery rates by permuting HLA or CMV assignments 20 times. A later analysis grouped co-occurring TCRs with DBSCAN, adding TCRdist sequence similarity when clustering within HLA-allele-positive subsets. For co-occurrence clustering, repertoires with fewer than 30,000 or more than 120,000 public chains were excluded, along with five or six repertoires with anomalous nucleotide sharing. TCRdb provides this immuneACCESS table in a form limited to in-frame rearrangements. Some clones are lacking; in checked studies, under half of them reflect an unresolved V gene, and why the rest are absent is not known. The D gene and trimming were derived from the DNA, and the V and J assignments and clone size from that table. This sample has around 120,000 clones in its table, and about 83% of those were observed once. Less than 3% of the sample is in the top ten clones.

Details on this clone: This clone's antigen is unknown. The input lacks base qualities; no much larger clone sits a single base away.

Findings and caveats that apply to the study as a whole: V-gene and J-gene trimming of TCR beta chains was associated with a missense DCLRE1C variant in a later genetic analysis, and the association was replicated in an independent cohort. Specific HLA alleles were associated with 18,000 or so TCR beta sequences at a false discovery rate of 0.05 in a later analysis. In a later analysis, HLA-associated TCR beta chains showed more clonal expansion and lower generation probabilities than non-associated chains that were equally common. Some IMGT-functional V segments, including TRBV6-2 and TRBV6-3, could not be distinguished by the 87-base-pair reads and were therefore excluded. Three of the identified cytomegalovirus-associated TCR beta chains were confirmed in vitro to be specific for cytomegalovirus antigens. In both the original and validation cohorts, the classifier was reported to diagnose cytomegalovirus status with high specificity and sensitivity. When HLA alleles, especially DR and DQ, strongly co-occurred, TCR associations were difficult to assign to individual alleles. Broadly in line with IMGT annotations, most TCR beta V segments showed up in productive rearrangements about 87% or about 30% of the time in an earlier analysis of 450 to 750 of the donors. In a later analysis, several top co-occurrence clusters were reported to appear linked to parvovirus B19, influenza, CMV and Epstein-Barr virus. Presence/absence analyses assumed roughly uniform sequencing depth across donors, an assumption that may not hold. Most CMV-associated TCR beta chains appeared to be HLA-restricted in a later analysis, and the HLA associations seemed to be driven largely by CMV exposure. Most TCR sequences were seen in very few donors, while some public TCRs were found in many individuals. Correlated functional status among segregating V segments might be attributable to linkage disequilibrium, but an unknown experimental factor could not be ruled out. A further reported finding was that TCR beta sequences accurately predicted the HLA-A and HLA-B alleles for most subjects in the first cohort. A total of around 150 TCR beta chains were listed by the study as associated with cytomegalovirus. For the cohort, immune exposure information was limited to CMV serostatus. The cohort was sequenced for TCR beta chains only, and without alpha or paired-chain data the features that could be detected were limited. A later genetic analysis reported fewer N-insertions in productive TCRs among donors in an Asian-associated ancestry cluster than the roughly 620-donor mean. In a later analysis, TCR association rates were found to vary across HLA loci, with the most associated TCRs seen for DRB1 alleles and the fewest for HLA-C alleles. The authors suggested that the approach could potentially be generalized to other disease states and immunological phenotypes. Because counts were too low, 15 or so rarely observed V segments, including chromosome 9 orphons, were excluded from the earlier analysis of some 590 of the donors. The sequencing pipeline was judged likely to have produced a cluster of highly shared sequence variants as a technical artifact. Because HLA typing was missing for some donors at each locus, association tests included only the typed subset.

The cohort comprised around 690 healthy bone marrow donors. At the time of sampling, all cohort members were nominally healthy, though unrecorded immune exposures were likely present. The donor tested CMV seropositive, placing the donor among the approximately 310 seropositive members of the cohort. Every donor gave a peripheral blood sample, and the peripheral blood mononuclear cells from that sample were used for TCR beta sequencing. Genomic DNA extraction from the blood cell samples was performed with the Qiagen DNeasy Blood Extraction Kit. The chain joins TRBV4-1 to TRBJ2-7, and 7 junctional nucleotides match TRBD1. Source material: PBMCs. The receptor was derived from a woman between 35 and 50 years old in good health and CMV-seropositive. The DNA reads as follows: TGCGCCAGCAGCCATATGACAGGGTACGACGAGCAGTACTTC. This yields the protein CASSHMTGYDEQYF.